This T cell receptor (beta chain) was retrieved from a study of coeliac disease (dated by TCRdb to 2021 to 2024). For the study in its entirety: Because high-resolution HLA typing was not available, biased TRBV7-2 usage was queried as a proof of principle. A total of roughly 30 patients took part in the full study: approximately 22 had serologically confirmed coeliac disease and 8 were controls with non-small intestinal disorders. Next-generation sequencing of rearranged TRB and TRG CDR3 regions was applied to small intestinal lymphocyte fractions from coeliac and non-coeliac patients. TRB sequencing worked for samples from roughly 30 subjects, and these included 24 paired bulk unsorted intraepithelial and lamina propria cell samples. The goal was to describe the TR repertoires of small intestinal T cells in active coeliac disease, in refractory type I coeliac disease, and in coeliac disease treated with a gluten-free diet.

Results the study describes overall, beyond this receptor: Lower clonality than in controls was observed in the TRB and TRG repertoires of active coeliac intraepithelial and lamina propria samples, suggesting that diverse T cells were recruited. For the most part, TRB repertoires were private, with most amino acid sequences found in only one sample, and V-gene usage showed no significant difference across disease groups. Published gliadin-specific TRB sequences turned up in about 55% of the 18 coeliac lamina propria samples, compared with only 1 of 6 controls. The approach was considered by the authors to be unsuitable for unbiased detection of gliadin-specific T cells, as gliadin-specific T cells are scarce and rarely shared between patients. Separating intraepithelial cells from lamina propria cells did not give high-purity fractions, so cross-contamination between the two compartments may have occurred.

Aliquots of over 400,000 cells were frozen in DMSO/FBS in liquid nitrogen, and one aliquot per fraction was used for sequencing. Every one of the 30 study patients had an endoscopy and a small intestinal biopsy. To release lamina propria cells, the biopsy tissue left over after intraepithelial cell isolation was digested with collagenase. Genomic DNA was extracted from frozen unsorted cell fractions using the Qiagen DNeasy blood extraction kit. Per the germline V gene, MDHEN is the CDR1 and SYDVKM is the CDR2. At the junction V is shortened by 3 bases and J by 4 bases; bases outside the gene matches: 5. Reading from cysteine to phenylalanine, the CDR3 counts 14 amino acids. The DNA shown is the 42-base CDR3, in frame from base 1. A note on this clone: There is no known antigen for this receptor. One base away there is no much larger clone; base qualities are not given.

Library preparation employed the immunoSEQ multiplex PCR assay. Using reverse primers that targeted J gene segments together with forward primers that targeted V gene segments, the TR loci were amplified in a multiplexed PCR. The amplified CDR3 regions were sequenced using the Illumina HiSeq System. As for the original processing: To strip out PCR and sequencing errors and collapse the data into unique sequences, a nearest-neighbour algorithm merged closely related reads. Two measures summarised the repertoires: clonality, and T cell density, defined as TR molecules per amount of genomic DNA input. CDR3 amino acid sequences present in at least 80% of unsorted samples were defined as public TRs, and these public TRs were then tested for differential abundance between coeliac and control samples. Every lamina propria sample was checked against a list of 200 to 250 published gliadin-specific TRB sequences. Differences in clonality and density between disease groups were tested by Kruskal-Wallis tests, followed by Dunn post-tests. The source is immuneACCESS, and TCRdb retained only in-frame sequences with V and J called. Part of the clones is not carried over; for the studies checked, unresolved V genes explain less than half of this, and the remainder is unexplained. V and J calls and clone size follow that table, whereas D and trimming were derived from the DNA. The sample table records 3,500 or so clones; roughly 70% of these occur just once. The top ten clonotypes cover 15% to 20% of the sample.

Sequencing was carried out using lymphocytes from the gut lamina propria. What this sample's cell subset or site label stands for: lamina propria cell (LPC) fraction of small intestinal biopsy. This TCR was recovered from a man older than 75 without celiac disease. The chain links TRBV28 with TRBJ1-2, with 7 bases matching TRBD1. The CDR3 loop reads CASSFFGQAYGYTF. In nucleotide form, the sequence is TGTGCCAGCAGTTTTTTTGGACAGGCCTATGGCTACACCTTC.